The 21 T cell receptor beta chains below all came from one sample that was sequenced in a study of Ad26.COV2.S vaccination and SARS-CoV-2 variants. Treatment specified: about 20 received Ad26.COV2.S at low or high dose, single or two shots; about 5 received placebo; per-sample allocation not given. Vaccine and placebo recipients were sampled on day 63 after the first injection. Sequenced by immunoSEQ multiplex PCR; TCRdb stores in-frame clones only, minus some. The sample comprises 300,000 to 400,000 clones, roughly 84% of which are singletons, and 3.4% rests with the top ten. The material sequenced was peripheral blood, taken in a trial of Ad26.COV2.S vaccine versus placebo. These receptors were obtained from a person between 18 and 59 years old who received the Ad26.COV2.S COVID-19 vaccine or a placebo.

This chain uses TRBV2 with TRBJ1-1, with D unclear. This CDR3 is built from 14 residues. Trimming removed 7 bases from V and 1 base from J, with 13 bases in between. Germline loops: CDR1 SNHLY, CDR2 FYNNEI. The CDR3 coding sequence is TGTGCCAGCACAGTAAGGGTCTCGAACACTGAAGCTTTCTTT. Encoded protein: CASTVRVSNTEAFF.

This clone was seen a single time. This rearrangement joins TRBV5-8 to TRBJ2-5; possibly TRBD1 or TRBD2 for D (5 bases each). CDR3 length: 13 residues. Per germline, CDR1 SGHTS and CDR2 YDEGEE. The germline V and J ends were trimmed by 2 bases and 5 bases, with 10 bases remaining between them. CDR3 bases: TGTGCCAGCAGCTTAAGAGGGGTGGAGACCCAGTACTTC. Amino acids: CASSLRGVETQYF.

The CDR3 sequence: CASSLGAGLRVGNSPLHF. For the CDR3, the DNA is TGTGCCAGCAGCTTAGGAGCAGGTCTCAGGGTGGGTAATTCACCCCTCCACTTT. This chain connects TRBV7-2 to TRBJ1-6, with D possibly being TRBD1 (5 bases). The CDR3 totals 18 residues. Trimming removed 1 base at V and 6 bases at J, with 19 bases between. Germline-derived CDR1 and CDR2 are SGHTA and FQGNSA.

This clone was observed a handful of times. The chain joins TRBV5-1 to TRBJ2-2, with 8 bases aligning to TRBD1. Losses at the gene ends were 0 bases for V and 6 bases for J; bases not matched to a gene: 10. The CDR3 runs 17 residues. Per the germline V gene, CDR1 is SGHRS and CDR2 is YFSETQ. The DNA for the CDR3 is TGCGCCAGCAGCTTGGGGGTACGGACAGGGTTCGCCGGGGAGCTGTTTTTT. The encoded protein is CASSLGVRTGFAGELFF.

This clone appeared a single time. The CDR3 loop reads CASSQTTGLAGGPSDTQYF. CDR3 nucleotides: TGTGCCAGCAGTCAGACTACGGGACTAGCGGGGGGGCCATCAGATACGCAGTATTTT. V and J are TRBV6-2 or TRBV6-3 and TRBJ2-3, with 16 bases fitting TRBD2. Losses at the gene ends were 5 bases for V and 4 bases for J; bases not matched to a gene: 12. Looked up from germline, CDR1 is MNHEY and CDR2 is SVGEGT. This CDR3 is 19 amino acids long.

This sequence joins TRBV5-1 and TRBJ1-2; unclear D gene. Germline CDR1 reads SGHRS; CDR2 reads YFSETQ. V was clipped by 4 bases and J by 2 bases, with 9 bases between them. This CDR3 comprises 13 residues. CDR3 region: CASSVDGNYGYTF. CDR3 coding DNA: TGCGCCAGCAGCGTGGACGGGAACTATGGCTACACCTTC.

V gene TRBV11-3 combines with J gene TRBJ2-3, with TRBD2 as a possible D gene (7 bases). V was trimmed by 5 bases and J by 6 bases, leaving 15 bases between them. Germline V CDR1 and CDR2: SGHNT, YENEEA. The CDR3 length is 14 residues. This CDR3 reads CASSPTGGWDTQYF. In DNA form, the CDR3 reads TGTGCCAGCAGCCCGACGGGGGGCTGGGATACGCAGTATTTT.

This chain uses TRBV15 with TRBJ2-2, with D unclear. The CDR3 covers 16 residues. In germline, CDR1 is LNHNV, CDR2 YYDKDF (reference sequence). Trimming left V 1 base short and J 2 bases short, with 11 bases between. CDR3 residues: CATSRVPRKNTGELFF. The CDR3, as DNA: TGTGCCACCAGCAGAGTTCCGAGAAAAAACACCGGGGAGCTGTTTTTT.

This chain connects TRBV29-1 to TRBJ1-1, with 8 bases identical to TRBD1. The V gene end was trimmed by 6 bases and the J gene end by 1 base; junction bases not matched to a gene: 4. The CDR3 consists of 13 residues. Germline-derived CDR1 and CDR2 are SQVTM and ANQGSEA. The CDR3 sequence is CSVQGAWNTEAFF. In DNA form, the CDR3 reads TGCAGCGTCCAGGGGGCTTGGAACACTGAAGCTTTCTTT.

Written as DNA, the CDR3 is TGCGCCAGCAGCCGCCTTAATGAAAAACTGTTTTTT. Translated, it gives CASSRLNEKLFF. V usage is TRBV4-1 and J usage is TRBJ1-4, with D hard to call. The CDR3 consists of 12 residues. CDR1 and CDR2 (germline): MGHRA, YSYEKL. With 4 bases removed from V and 4 bases from J, the gap between germline ends came to 4 bases.

The genes are TRBV7-3 and TRBJ2-1; D remains ambiguous. V was shortened by 1 base and J by 5 bases, with 15 bases between the two germline ends. This CDR3 has 16 amino acids. Germline V gene data show CDR1 as SGHTA and CDR2 as FQGTGA. The chain's CDR3 is CASSLISRTPNNEQFF. The CDR3 nucleotides are TGTGCCAGCAGCTTAATCTCTAGGACCCCGAACAATGAGCAGTTCTTC.

The rearrangement links TRBV28 to TRBJ2-5; the match to TRBD2 covers 10 bases. V lost 9 bases, J lost 5 bases, and 9 bases stayed unmatched. This CDR3 region has 14 residues. The germline CDR1 and CDR2 sequences are MDHEN and SYDVKM. CDR3: CASRELAGSETQYF. The CDR3 DNA is TGTGCCAGTCGGGAACTAGCGGGATCTGAGACCCAGTACTTC. The variable domain in full, with the rest retrieved from reference TRBV28 and TRBJ2-5, is DVKVTQSSRYLVKRTGEKVFLECVQDMDHENMFWYRQDPGLGLRLIYFSYDVKMKEKGDIPEGYSVSREKKERFSLILESASTNQTSMYLCASRELAGSETQYFGPGTRLLVL.

V and J are TRBV12-3 or TRBV12-4 and TRBJ2-7; D might be TRBD1 (6 bases). V was cut by 5 bases and J by 6 bases, with 11 bases left in between. The CDR3 extends over 12 amino acids. CDR3 protein: CASSHTGSEQYF. DNA for the CDR3: TGTGCCAGCAGTCATACAGGGTCCGAGCAGTACTTC.

V and J are TRBV7-2 and TRBJ2-5; maybe TRBD1 (5 bases). Trimming left V 2 bases short and J 4 bases short, with 11 bases between. The CDR3 has 14 amino acids. Germline loops: CDR1 SGHTA, CDR2 FQGNSA. The CDR3 bases are TGTGCCAGCAGCTTAAGGGGTGGAGTAGAGACCCAGTACTTC. Its translation is CASSLRGGVETQYF.

The chain carries TRBV4-2 and TRBJ1-3; a weak D match, TRBD1 (6 bases). The CDR3 is 17 residues long. Trimming left V 0 bases short and J 4 bases short, with 16 bases between. CDR1 and CDR2 (germline): LGHNA, YNFKEQ. The CDR3 DNA follows: TGTGCCAGCAGCCAAGATGGGTACGGGGGCGCCGGAAACACCATATATTTT. It is translated as CASSQDGYGGAGNTIYF.

This clone was seen a single time. The genes are TRBV19 and TRBJ1-1; D call uncertain. There are 15 residues in the CDR3. The V end lost 5 bases, the J end lost 1 base, and 14 bases lay between the germline ends. The germline V gene has CDR1 LNHDA and CDR2 SQIVND (reference sequence). CDR3 sequence: CASSSSSAPNTEAFF. CDR3 coding DNA: TGTGCCAGTAGTTCCTCGAGCGCACCGAACACTGAAGCTTTCTTT.

This chain links TRBV10-3 with TRBJ2-3, with D possibly being TRBD2 (6 bases). Trimming stripped 0 bases from V and 2 bases from J, with 18 bases between. The V gene's germline CDR1 is ENHRY and CDR2 SYGVKD. This CDR3 is 18 amino acids long. The CDR3 DNA reads TGTGCCATCAGTGAGTCTGGGGCGGGGCAGGCAACCACAGATACGCAGTATTTT. It is translated as CAISESGAGQATTDTQYF.

The chain recombines TRBV7-9 with TRBJ2-1; 12 bases fit TRBD2. The germline CDR1 and CDR2 sequences are SEHNR and FQNEAQ (reference sequence). With 6 bases clipped from V and 6 bases from J, the junction kept 12 bases outside the gene matches. There are 17 residues in the CDR3. CDR3 residues: CASSPPGLAGGGNEQFF. CDR3 nucleotide sequence: TGTGCCAGCAGTCCACCTGGGCTAGCGGGGGGGGGCAATGAGCAGTTCTTC. The whole variable domain, filled in from reference TRBV7-9 and TRBJ2-1, reads DTGVSQNPRHKITKRGQNVTFRCDPISEHNRLYWYRQTLGQGPEFLTYFQNEAQLEKSRLLSDRFSAERPKGSFSTLEIQRTEQGDSAMYLCASSPPGLAGGGNEQFFGPGTRLTVL.

The chain recombines TRBV19 with TRBJ1-2; D ambiguous. Germline values: CDR1 LNHDA, CDR2 SQIVND (reference sequence). Trimming left V 7 bases short and J 10 bases short, with 13 bases between. CDR3 size: 11 residues. In DNA form, the CDR3 reads TGTGCCAGTAAGGCAGGTTCGGTCTACACCTTC. It specifies CASKAGSVYTF.

This clone was seen a few times. The chain couples TRBV7-2 to TRBJ1-5, with TRBD1 matching over 11 bases. The CDR3 sequence is 16 residues long. Trimming took 5 bases from V and 7 from J; bases not matched to a gene: 10. CDR1 and CDR2 (germline): SGHTA, FQGNSA. CDR3 amino acids: CASSPGTGGGWQPQHF. The CDR3 nucleotides are TGTGCCAGCAGCCCAGGGACAGGGGGAGGCTGGCAGCCCCAGCATTTT.

The CDR3 nucleotides read TGTGCCTGGAGTGTTCCCCCAGGATCGGGTGAAAAACTGTTTTTT. It is translated as CAWSVPPGSGEKLFF. The rearrangement links TRBV30 to TRBJ1-4; D ambiguous. Looked up from germline, CDR1 is GTSNPN and CDR2 is SVGIG (reference sequence). V was shortened by 0 bases and J by 7 bases, with 15 bases between the two germline ends. This CDR3 is built from 15 residues.